This entry concerns a single T cell receptor beta chain. Its antigen is unknown. These data come from a study of Graves' ophthalmopathy and Graves' hyperthyroidism. Study-wide points: In blood, most expanded thyroid clonotypes above 0.001 frequency were also detected.

This CDR3 region has 14 residues. Germline V gene lookup returns CDR1 SQVTM and CDR2 ANQGSEA. Trimming shortened V by 6 bases and J by 3 bases, and 17 bases separated the two germline ends. The study amplified TCR beta CDR3 regions using RNA transcripts. Amplification began with first-round RT-PCR using HTBI primers, then second-round multiplex PCR was performed. TCRdb called the multiplex PCR reads again in MiXCR, with one record for every CDR3 protein. The sample comprises 560,000 or so distinct CDR3 sequences, less than 45% of which are singletons, and about 4.1% rests with the top ten. The TCR comes from an adult man with Graves' hyperthyroidism. The V gene is TRBV29-1, the J gene TRBJ2-5, with D possibly being TRBD1 (5 bases). Sequenced: peripheral blood or thyroid tissue (not recorded which). The CDR3 coding sequence is TGCAGCGTCATCATGTGGGCAGGGAAAGAGACCCAGTACTTC. It is translated as CSVIMWAGKETQYF. Using reference TRBV29-1 and TRBJ2-5 for the parts outside the CDR3, the full variable domain is SAVISQKPSRDICQRGTSLTIQCQVDSQVTMMFWYRQQPGQSLTLIATANQGSEATYESGFVIDKFPISRPNLTFSTLTVSNMSPEDSSIYLCSVIMWAGKETQYFGPGTRLLVL.